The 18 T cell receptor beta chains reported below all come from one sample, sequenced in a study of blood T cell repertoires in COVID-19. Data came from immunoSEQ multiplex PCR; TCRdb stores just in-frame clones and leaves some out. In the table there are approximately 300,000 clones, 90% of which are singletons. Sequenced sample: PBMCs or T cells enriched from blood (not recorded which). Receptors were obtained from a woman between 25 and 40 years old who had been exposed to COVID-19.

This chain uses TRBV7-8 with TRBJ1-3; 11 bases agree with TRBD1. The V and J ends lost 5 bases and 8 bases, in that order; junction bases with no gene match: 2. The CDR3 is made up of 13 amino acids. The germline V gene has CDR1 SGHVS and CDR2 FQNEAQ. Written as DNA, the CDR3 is TGTGCCAGCAGCCGGGACAGGGGGGACACCATATATTTT. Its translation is CASSRDRGDTIYF.

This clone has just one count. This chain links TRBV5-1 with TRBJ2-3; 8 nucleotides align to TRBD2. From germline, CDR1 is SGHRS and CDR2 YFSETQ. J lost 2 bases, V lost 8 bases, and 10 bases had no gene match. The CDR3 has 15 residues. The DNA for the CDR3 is TGCGCCAGTACCGATAGCGGGGCACCCACAGATACGCAGTATTTT. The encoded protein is CASTDSGAPTDTQYF.

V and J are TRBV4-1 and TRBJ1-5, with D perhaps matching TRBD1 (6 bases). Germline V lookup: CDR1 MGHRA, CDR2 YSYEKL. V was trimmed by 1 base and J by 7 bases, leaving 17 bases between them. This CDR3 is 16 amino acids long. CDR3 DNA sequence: TGCGCCAGCAGCCAAGCATCCGGGACATGGACGCAGCCCCAGCATTTT. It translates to CASSQASGTWTQPQHF.

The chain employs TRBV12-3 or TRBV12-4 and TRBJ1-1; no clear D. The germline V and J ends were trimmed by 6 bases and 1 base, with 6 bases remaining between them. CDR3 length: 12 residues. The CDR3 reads CASRRQNTEAFF. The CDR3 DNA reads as TGTGCCAGCAGACGACAGAACACTGAAGCTTTCTTT.

The CDR3 reads CASSLGGHLTQAFF. The CDR3 coding sequence is TGTGCCAGCAGCTTAGGGGGACACCTTACCCAAGCTTTCTTT. V usage is TRBV7-9 and J usage is TRBJ1-1; weak D call: TRBD1 (6 bases). Trimming took off 1 base at V and 9 bases at J, with 15 bases between the two ends. The CDR3 is 14 amino acids. Germline loops: CDR1 SEHNR, CDR2 FQNEAQ (reference sequence).

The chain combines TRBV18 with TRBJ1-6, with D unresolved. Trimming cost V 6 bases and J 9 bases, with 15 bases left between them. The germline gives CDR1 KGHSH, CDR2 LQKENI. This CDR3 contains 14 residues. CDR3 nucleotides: TGTGCCAGCTCCCCCGACATCAGTGGTTCACCCCTCCACTTT. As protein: CASSPDISGSPLHF.

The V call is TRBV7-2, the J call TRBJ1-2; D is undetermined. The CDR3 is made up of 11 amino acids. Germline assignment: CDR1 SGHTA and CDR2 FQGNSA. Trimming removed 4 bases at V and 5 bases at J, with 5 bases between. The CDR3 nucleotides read TGTGCCAGCAGCTCCCTATATGGCTACACCTTC. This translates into CASSSLYGYTF.

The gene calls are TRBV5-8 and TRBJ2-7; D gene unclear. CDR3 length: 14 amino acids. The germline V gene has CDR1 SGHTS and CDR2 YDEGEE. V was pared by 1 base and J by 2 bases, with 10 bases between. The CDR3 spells CASSLQTVPYEQYF. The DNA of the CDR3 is TGTGCCAGCAGCTTGCAAACGGTCCCCTACGAGCAGTACTTC.

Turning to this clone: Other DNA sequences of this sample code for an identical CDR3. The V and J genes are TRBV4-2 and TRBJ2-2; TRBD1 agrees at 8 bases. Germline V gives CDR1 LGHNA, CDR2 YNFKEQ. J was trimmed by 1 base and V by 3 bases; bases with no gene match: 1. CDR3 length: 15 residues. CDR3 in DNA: TGTGCCAGCAGCCAGGGGACAGGGAACACCGGGGAGCTGTTTTTT. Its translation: CASSQGTGNTGELFF.

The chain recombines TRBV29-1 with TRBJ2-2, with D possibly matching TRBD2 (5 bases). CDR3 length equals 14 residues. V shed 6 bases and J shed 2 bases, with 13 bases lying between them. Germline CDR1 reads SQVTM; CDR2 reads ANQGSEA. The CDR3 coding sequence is TGCAGCGTCGGGGTAACGAGTAACACCGGGGAGCTGTTTTTT. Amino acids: CSVGVTSNTGELFF.

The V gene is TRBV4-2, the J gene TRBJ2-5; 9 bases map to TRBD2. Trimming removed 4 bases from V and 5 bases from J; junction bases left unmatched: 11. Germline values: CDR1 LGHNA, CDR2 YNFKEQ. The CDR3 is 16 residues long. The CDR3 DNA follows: TGTGCCAGCAGCCGAGGGGACCTAGCGGGGACGGAGACCCAGTACTTC. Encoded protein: CASSRGDLAGTETQYF.

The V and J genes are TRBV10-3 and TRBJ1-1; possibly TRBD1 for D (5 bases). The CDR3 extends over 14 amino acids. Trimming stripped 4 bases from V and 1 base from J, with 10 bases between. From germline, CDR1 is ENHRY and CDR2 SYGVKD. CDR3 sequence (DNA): TGTGCCATCAGTGGTACAGGAGCGAACACTGAAGCTTTCTTT. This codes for CAISGTGANTEAFF.

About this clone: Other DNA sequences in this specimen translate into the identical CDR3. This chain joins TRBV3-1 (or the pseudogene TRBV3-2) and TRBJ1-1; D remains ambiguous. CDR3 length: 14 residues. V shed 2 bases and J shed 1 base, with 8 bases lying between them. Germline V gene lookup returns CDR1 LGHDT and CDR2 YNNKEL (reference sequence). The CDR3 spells CASSQSGGNTEAFF. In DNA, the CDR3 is TGTGCCAGCAGCCAATCAGGAGGGAACACTGAAGCTTTCTTT.

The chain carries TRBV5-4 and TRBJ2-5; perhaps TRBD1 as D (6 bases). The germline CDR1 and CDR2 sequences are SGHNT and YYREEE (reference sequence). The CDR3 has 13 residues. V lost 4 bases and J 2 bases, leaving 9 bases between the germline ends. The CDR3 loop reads CASSPGEQETQYF. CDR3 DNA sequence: TGTGCCAGCAGCCCAGGGGAACAAGAGACCCAGTACTTC.

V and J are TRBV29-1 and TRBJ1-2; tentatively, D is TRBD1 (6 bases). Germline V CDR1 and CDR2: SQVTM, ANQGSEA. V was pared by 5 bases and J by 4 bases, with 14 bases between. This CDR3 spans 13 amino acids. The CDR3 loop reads CSVPLTGPYGYTF. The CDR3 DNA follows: TGCAGCGTTCCACTGACAGGTCCCTATGGCTACACCTTC.

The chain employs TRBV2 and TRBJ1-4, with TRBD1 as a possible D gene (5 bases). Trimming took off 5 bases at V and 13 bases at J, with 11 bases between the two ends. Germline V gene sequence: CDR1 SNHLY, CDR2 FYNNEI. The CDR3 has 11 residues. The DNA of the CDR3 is TGTGCCAGCAGTAGAAGGGGTGGACTGTTTTTT. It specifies CASSRRGGLFF. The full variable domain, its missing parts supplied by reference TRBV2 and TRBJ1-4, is EPEVTQTPSHQVTQMGQEVILRCVPISNHLYFYWYRQILGQKVEFLVSFYNNEISEKSEIFDDQFSVERPDGSNFTLKIRSTKLEDSAMYFCASSRRGGLFFGSGTQLSVL.

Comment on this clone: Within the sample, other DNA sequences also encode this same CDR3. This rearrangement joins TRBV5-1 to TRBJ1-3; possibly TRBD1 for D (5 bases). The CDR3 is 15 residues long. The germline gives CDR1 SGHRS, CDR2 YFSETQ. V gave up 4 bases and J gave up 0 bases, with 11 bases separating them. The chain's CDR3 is CASSLGGASGNTIYF. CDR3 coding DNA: TGCGCCAGCAGCCTCGGAGGGGCCTCTGGAAACACCATATATTTT.

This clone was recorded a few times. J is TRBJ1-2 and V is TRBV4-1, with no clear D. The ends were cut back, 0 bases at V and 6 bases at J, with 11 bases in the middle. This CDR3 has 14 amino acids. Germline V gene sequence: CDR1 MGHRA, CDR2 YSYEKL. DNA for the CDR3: TGCGCCAGCAGCCAAGACGGAAGGGAGAATGGCTACACCTTC. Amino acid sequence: CASSQDGRENGYTF.